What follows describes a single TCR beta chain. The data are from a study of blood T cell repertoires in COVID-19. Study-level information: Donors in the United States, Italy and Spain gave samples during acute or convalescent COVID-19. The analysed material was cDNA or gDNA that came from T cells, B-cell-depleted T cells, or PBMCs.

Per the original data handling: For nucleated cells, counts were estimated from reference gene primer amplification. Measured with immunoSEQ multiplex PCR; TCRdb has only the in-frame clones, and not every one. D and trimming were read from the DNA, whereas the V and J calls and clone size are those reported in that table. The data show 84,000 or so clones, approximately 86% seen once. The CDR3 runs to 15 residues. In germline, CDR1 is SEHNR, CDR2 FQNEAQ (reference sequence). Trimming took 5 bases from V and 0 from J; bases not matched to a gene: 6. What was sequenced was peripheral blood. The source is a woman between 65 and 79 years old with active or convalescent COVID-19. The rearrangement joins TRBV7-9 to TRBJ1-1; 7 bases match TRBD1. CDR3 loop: CASSPKGQMNTEAFF. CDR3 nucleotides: TGTGCCAGCAGCCCAAAGGGACAGATGAACACTGAAGCTTTCTTT.